This is a list of T cell receptor beta chains from one sample in a study of blood T cell repertoires in COVID-19. Data came from immunoSEQ multiplex PCR; TCRdb stores just in-frame clones and leaves some out. Here the sample spans tens of thousands of clones, around 88% being singletons. Material: peripheral blood. Every receptor here comes from a woman older than 75 with active or convalescent COVID-19. Each CDR3 is given with its conserved first and last residue. The order of the fields is CDR3 protein, CDR3 DNA, clone size, CDR3 length, D gene, J gene, V gene. The D gene is left open where the match is weak. The size field is filled for only some rows; it gives once, few, many or a size class.

CASSQGTSGRSGANVLTF,TGCGCCAGCAGCCAGGGGACTAGCGGGAGATCTGGGGCCAACGTCCTGACTTTC,NA,18,TRBD2,TRBJ2-6,TRBV4-3
CASSYLAGATDTQYF,TGTGCCAGCAGTTACCTAGCGGGGGCCACAGATACGCAGTATTTT,NA,15,TRBD2,TRBJ2-3,TRBV6-2/TRBV6-3
CASSPGQPSGNTIYF,TGTGCCAGCTCACCGGGACAGCCGTCTGGAAACACCATATATTTT,NA,15,TRBD1,TRBJ1-3,TRBV18
CATSDQSAGANEQFF,TGTGCCACCAGTGACCAATCAGCGGGGGCGAATGAGCAGTTCTTC,NA,15,TRBD2,TRBJ2-1,TRBV24-1
CASSFGQMNTEAFF,TGTGCCAGCAGCTTTGGACAGATGAACACTGAAGCTTTCTTT,NA,14,NA,TRBJ1-1,TRBV7-8
CASRPLAGVAGELFF,TGTGCCAGCAGGCCGCTAGCGGGAGTAGCCGGGGAGCTGTTTTTT,NA,15,TRBD2,TRBJ2-2,TRBV6-5
CASSLQNSGDDEQYF,TGCGCCAGCAGCCTTCAGAACTCCGGAGACGACGAGCAGTACTTC,NA,15,NA,TRBJ2-7,TRBV4-1
CATSRDLDSPAGELFF,TGTGCCACCAGCAGAGATTTGGACAGCCCGGCTGGGGAGCTGTTTTTT,NA,16,NA,TRBJ2-2,TRBV15
CASSESGRVNEQFF,TGCGCCAGCAGTGAGTCGGGCAGGGTCAATGAGCAGTTCTTC,NA,14,NA,TRBJ2-1,TRBV10-1
CASSLVGAPGNTIYF,TGTGCCAGCAGCTTAGTGGGGGCGCCTGGAAACACCATATATTTT,NA,15,NA,TRBJ1-3,TRBV7-2
CATSANQGGGNIQYF,TGTGCCACCAGTGCGAACCAGGGGGGTGGGAACATTCAGTACTTC,NA,15,NA,TRBJ2-4,TRBV24-1
CAWGDRFYEQYF,TGTGCCTGGGGGGACAGATTCTACGAGCAGTACTTC,NA,12,TRBD1,TRBJ2-7,TRBV30
CASSPDRGPYEQYF,TGTGCCAGCAGTCCCGACAGGGGACCCTACGAGCAGTACTTC,NA,14,TRBD1,TRBJ2-7,TRBV11-3
CASSQQGYTEAFF,TGTGCCAGCAGCCAGCAGGGTTACACTGAAGCTTTCTTT,NA,13,NA,TRBJ1-1,TRBV14
CASSLAWREYNEQFF,TGCGCCAGCAGCTTGGCTTGGCGGGAGTACAATGAGCAGTTCTTC,NA,15,TRBD2,TRBJ2-1,TRBV5-1
CSVRGTGANYGYTF,TGCAGCGTCCGCGGGACAGGGGCTAACTATGGCTACACCTTC,NA,14,TRBD1,TRBJ1-2,TRBV29-1
CASSFSGSPLGYTF,TGTGCCAGCAGTTTTTCCGGTTCCCCCCTAGGCTACACCTTC,NA,14,NA,TRBJ1-2,TRBV28
CASSVVPSGAYEQYF,TGTGCCAGCAGCGTAGTGCCTAGCGGAGCCTACGAGCAGTACTTC,NA,15,TRBD2,TRBJ2-7,TRBV9
CASSLRDRGFYEQYF,TGTGCCAGCAGCTTGAGGGACAGGGGCTTCTACGAGCAGTACTTC,NA,15,TRBD1,TRBJ2-7,TRBV7-8
CASSPERGAQQTQYF,TGTGCCAGCAGCCCGGAGCGGGGGGCTCAACAGACCCAGTACTTC,NA,15,TRBD2,TRBJ2-5,TRBV11-2
CAISEGDWNQHF,TGTGCCATCAGTGAGGGGGACTGGAACCAGCATTTT,few,12,NA,TRBJ1-5,TRBV10-3
CASSLNTPYEQYF,TGTGCCAGCAGTTTAAATACACCCTACGAGCAGTACTTC,NA,13,NA,TRBJ2-7,TRBV27
CASHIEGQEGHEQYF,TGTGCCAGCCATATCGAGGGACAGGAGGGGCACGAGCAGTACTTC,NA,15,TRBD1,TRBJ2-7,TRBV27
CASSPGAGGPMGDTQYF,TGTGCCAGCTCACCCGGCGCGGGAGGGCCGATGGGAGATACGCAGTATTTT,once,17,TRBD2,TRBJ2-3,TRBV18
CASSQGGNEKLFF,TGTGCCAGCAGCCAAGGCGGGAATGAAAAACTGTTTTTT,NA,13,NA,TRBJ1-4,TRBV3-1/TRBV3-2
CASSVQIGTSGLERLADTQYF,TGTGCCAGCAGCGTCCAAATCGGGACTAGCGGGCTCGAGAGGTTGGCAGATACGCAGTATTTT,NA,21,TRBD2,TRBJ2-3,TRBV9
CASSSRDGGREDTQYF,TGTGCCAGCAGCTCCCGAGATGGCGGGAGGGAGGATACGCAGTATTTT,NA,16,TRBD2,TRBJ2-3,TRBV11-3
CASSLIQNTGELFF,TGTGCCAGCAGCTTAATCCAGAACACCGGGGAGCTGTTTTTT,NA,14,NA,TRBJ2-2,TRBV7-3
CASGLAETKETQYF,TGTGCCAGTGGACTAGCGGAGACAAAAGAGACCCAGTACTTC,NA,14,TRBD2,TRBJ2-5,TRBV19
CASSIEAARNTEAFF,TGTGCCAGTAGTATTGAAGCGGCGCGGAACACTGAAGCTTTCTTT,NA,15,NA,TRBJ1-1,TRBV19
CASSPSSGRPNTGELFF,TGTGCCAGCTCACCTTCTAGCGGGAGGCCGAACACCGGGGAGCTGTTTTTT,NA,17,TRBD2,TRBJ2-2,TRBV18
CASKRAPGELFF,TGTGCCAGCAAACGTGCGCCCGGGGAGCTGTTTTTT,NA,12,NA,TRBJ2-2,TRBV6-5
CASTLSEGRTGELFF,TGCGCCAGCACTCTGAGTGAGGGAAGGACCGGGGAGCTGTTTTTT,NA,15,NA,TRBJ2-2,TRBV5-1
CASSPGTLMNTEAFF,TGTGCCAGCAGCCCCGGGACACTCATGAACACTGAAGCTTTCTTT,once,15,NA,TRBJ1-1,TRBV7-6
CASSQWLQPQHF,TGTGCCAGTAGTCAATGGCTCCAGCCCCAGCATTTT,NA,12,NA,TRBJ1-5,TRBV19
CASSPLSFYEQYF,TGTGCCAGCAGCCCCCTCTCTTTCTACGAGCAGTACTTC,NA,13,NA,TRBJ2-7,TRBV3-1/TRBV3-2
CATSRDPQGSVFYGYTF,TGTGCCACCAGCAGAGATCCCCAGGGATCGGTATTCTATGGCTACACCTTC,NA,17,NA,TRBJ1-2,TRBV15
CASSAGTSAGGSSYNEQFF,TGTGCCAGCAGCGCCGGGACTAGCGCTGGGGGGAGCTCCTACAATGAGCAGTTCTTC,once,19,TRBD2,TRBJ2-1,TRBV5-8
CASSLNRGLGEAFF,TGTGCCAGCAGCTTAAACAGGGGGCTGGGAGAAGCTTTCTTT,NA,14,TRBD1,TRBJ1-1,TRBV7-2
CASSLDRGGQETQYF,TGTGCCAGCAGCTTGGACAGGGGAGGACAAGAGACCCAGTACTTC,NA,15,NA,TRBJ2-5,TRBV5-4
CASSLSAEGYTF,TGCGCCAGCAGCTTGTCTGCGGAGGGCTACACCTTC,NA,12,NA,TRBJ1-2,TRBV5-1
CASSLAMGQGETQYF,TGTGCCAGCAGCTTAGCGATGGGGCAGGGAGAGACCCAGTACTTC,once,15,NA,TRBJ2-5,TRBV7-9
CASALGREGYNEQFF,TGTGCCAGCGCCCTGGGGCGGGAGGGGTACAATGAGCAGTTCTTC,NA,15,TRBD2,TRBJ2-1,TRBV11-2
CASSKTSQRPNSPLHF,TGTGCCAGCAGTAAAACCTCGCAGCGACCGAATTCACCCCTCCACTTT,NA,16,NA,TRBJ1-6,TRBV7-8
CASETLGQSSGNTIYF,TGTGCCAGTGAGACCCTTGGACAGAGCTCTGGAAACACCATATATTTT,NA,16,NA,TRBJ1-3,TRBV19
CATSDLGSDHQPQHF,TGTGCCACCAGTGATTTAGGCAGCGATCATCAGCCCCAGCATTTT,NA,15,NA,TRBJ1-5,TRBV24-1
CASSRSRDTEAFF,TGTGCCAGCAGTCGCTCCAGGGACACTGAAGCTTTCTTT,NA,13,NA,TRBJ1-1,TRBV6-4
CASSRGGATDTQYF,TGTGCCAGCAGTCGGGGGGGGGCCACAGATACGCAGTATTTT,NA,14,TRBD2,TRBJ2-3,TRBV5-4
CASNPGQGLGTGELFF,TGTGCCAGTAACCCGGGACAGGGGTTAGGGACCGGGGAGCTGTTTTTT,NA,16,TRBD1,TRBJ2-2,TRBV19
CAGCRTLNQPQHF,TGTGCCGGATGTCGGACTCTGAATCAGCCCCAGCATTTT,NA,13,NA,TRBJ1-5,TRBV12-3/TRBV12-4
CASSSPYSSGRETQYF,TGTGCCAGCAGCTCCCCCTATTCTAGTGGCCGGGAGACCCAGTACTTC,NA,16,NA,TRBJ2-5,TRBV7-6
CASRNQGLAPAFF,TGTGCCAGTAGGAACCAGGGACTTGCTCCAGCTTTCTTT,NA,13,NA,TRBJ1-1,TRBV19
CASSPPGQGDNEQYF,TGTGCCAGCTCACCACCGGGACAGGGGGACAACGAGCAGTACTTC,NA,15,TRBD1,TRBJ2-7,TRBV18
CASSLAGGSYNEQFF,TGTGCCAGCAGTTTAGCGGGAGGCTCCTACAATGAGCAGTTCTTC,NA,15,TRBD2,TRBJ2-1,TRBV2